This T cell receptor (beta chain) was profiled in a study of shared clonotypes between healthy human individuals (dated by TCRdb to 2018 to 2021). For the study in its entirety: The cohort included a few men and two women between 18 and 49 years of age. Per donor, three plates each were used for CD4 naive and CD4 memory, two for CD8 naive, and one for CD8 memory. To estimate repertoire size and how much clonotypes are shared between individuals, the study performed deep sequencing of blood TCR repertoires from a handful of healthy adults. Libraries were prepared and TCR repertoires were sequenced by different laboratories using diverse techniques, in order to increase sequencing depth and limit assay-specific biases. Leukapheresis yielded between about 0.8 and 9.5 billion PBMCs per donor.

The junction shows trimming of 3 bases on V and 15 bases on J, and the gene matches do not reach 13 bases of it. CDR1 and CDR2 (SGHAT, FQNNGV) derive from the germline V gene. Taken from cysteine to phenylalanine, the CDR3 has 15 residues. Only the CDR3 region is kept as DNA, spanning 45 bases read in frame from base 1. Beyond this particular receptor, the publication reports: Naive subsets generally had larger estimated clonotype richness than memory subsets did. Because the study included a small number of donors, the genetic and exposure-history diversity represented was limited. Incomplete sequencing was indicated by rarefaction of sorted-subset datasets, despite the large sequencing depth. Compared with non-shared clonotypes, clonotypes shared by all four sorted-subset donors had higher generation probabilities. Only blood was sampled, and tissue TCR repertoires likely differ from those in blood. Across several donors, approximately 4.6% of naive CD4, roughly 3.5% of naive CD8, about 2.3% of memory CD4, and under 0.45% of memory CD8 clonotypes were shared. Based on pairwise subsampling, the degree of clonotype sharing among donors was expected to be affected by sequencing depth.

Using the deep immunoSEQ assay, TCR CDR3 regions were amplified from genomic DNA by multiplex PCR. Genomic DNA extracted from each cell subset was distributed evenly over all wells of several immunoSEQ 96-well plates, and each plate served as one replicate. For sorted subsets, each replicate PCR was loaded with about 200 ng genomic DNA, equivalent to approximately 27,000 T cell genomes. Purified libraries were quantified with a Qubit 3.0 fluorometer, sized on a Bioanalyzer 2100, and re-quantified with the KAPA Library Quantification kit. A separate single-read 150-cycle Illumina NextSeq 550 flow cell was used to sequence each immunoSEQ 96-well plate. As for how the authors treated the data: The immunoSEQ output contained only junctional sequences without quality scores, so filtering could not match that applied to full-length reads. To assign V/J genes and CDR3, sequences were annotated against IMGT germline references using PyIR, a Python wrapper for IgBLAST v1.9. Reads were removed for weak V/J assignments (E-value above 1e-6), missing CDR3, stop codons, out-of-frame junctions, or ambiguous translated residues. A V3J clonotype was defined by an identical inferred V gene, J gene, and CDR3 amino acid sequence. Percentage overlap between repertoires was calculated by dividing the number of shared unique clonotypes by the size of the smaller repertoire. Three approaches were used to assess repertoire richness: RTK rarefaction, the Chao1 estimator, and Recon v2.1 estimates of unobserved clonotypes. OLGA was used to compute generation probabilities for all TCRbeta clonotypes that the gDNA method yielded from a handful of donors. Drawn from immuneACCESS, this table holds only the in-frame rearrangements with V and J called that TCRdb kept. Clones are partly lost; checked studies trace under half to an unresolved V gene and leave the rest unexplained. V and J calls plus clone size are reproduced from that table; the DNA served to infer D and trimming. This sample gives around 2.3 million clones in total; roughly 95% of them show up just once. The top ten constitute roughly 0.13% of the sample.

As for this clone: This clone's antigen is unknown. No qualities accompany the bases; no much larger clone lies one base away.

Healthy HIV-negative adults with no recently reported acute infections or vaccinations were included as donors. All donors were Caucasian adults living in Nashville, Tennessee, USA. CD4+ T cells were enriched by magnetic negative selection; naive cells were then positively selected on CD45RA, and the negative fraction formed the memory subset. After blood collection by leukapheresis, PBMCs were isolated using Ficoll-Histopaque density gradient centrifugation and then cryopreserved in the vapor phase of liquid nitrogen. Analytical flow cytometry was used to check the purity and quantity of every magnetically sorted T cell population. Genomic DNA was isolated from each sorted fraction and quantified by UV absorbance on a Nanodrop 2000c.

Input material: naive CD4+ T cells sorted from blood. According to the study, the label for this sample's cell subset or site signals: CD45RA+ positively selected. The sequence came from a man younger than 35 in good health. This chain joins TRBV11-2 to TRBJ2-6; 8 of the junction bases match TRBD2. The CDR3 protein is CASSLLIPGLADLTF. The nucleotides read TGTGCCAGCAGCTTGTTGATCCCCGGACTAGCCGACCTGACTTTC.